This TCR beta chain was captured by sequencing in a study of blood T cell repertoires in COVID-19. This CDR3 region has 15 residues. The germline gives CDR1 WSHSY, CDR2 SAAADI. The ends were cut back, 7 bases at V and 2 bases at J, with 15 bases in the middle. Assay: immunoSEQ multiplex PCR; the TCRdb copy retains only in-frame clones and omits some. The table includes roughly 280,000 clones, more than 85% detected once. This clone was detected once. The source material was peripheral blood. The genes are TRBV10-2 and TRBJ2-1; no reliable D call. The receptor's source is a woman between 55 and 75 years old with COVID-19, enrolled during active disease. This CDR3 is CASNDLGGTYNEQFF. The CDR3 DNA follows: TGCGCCAGCAACGACTTAGGCGGAACCTACAATGAGCAGTTCTTC.